One T cell receptor beta chain is described in this entry. CDR1 is MNHEY and CDR2 is SMNVEV in the germline V gene (reference sequence). This CDR3 spans 15 amino acids. The junction had 10 bases not matched to a gene; V was cut back by 7 bases and J by 5 bases. This table comes from immunoSEQ multiplex PCR, and its TCRdb copy is limited to in-frame clones, with some not included. The profile shows 60,000 to 70,000 clones, around 86% of them singletons. These data come from a study of blood T cell repertoires in COVID-19. Sequenced material: peripheral blood. The receptor comes from a man in his forties with COVID-19, enrolled during active disease. The chain employs TRBV27 and TRBJ2-2, with 7 bases matching TRBD2. As DNA, the CDR3 is TGTGCCAGCACTCCAGCGGGGACTGGTACCGGGGAGCTGTTTTTT. Its translation: CASTPAGTGTGELFF.